The 19 T cell receptor beta chains given below trace back to one sample, sequenced in a study of blood T cell repertoires in COVID-19. Libraries were prepared by immunoSEQ multiplex PCR; TCRdb keeps only in-frame clonotypes and omits some of them. This sample yields 120,000 or so clones, of which almost 70% are seen a single time; about 2.2% belongs to the top ten. The sequencing sample was made of peripheral blood. The receptors come from a woman in her 70s with acute or convalescent COVID-19.

The chain combines TRBV11-2 with TRBJ1-2; TRBD1 might be the D (6 bases). The length of the CDR3 is 14 residues. Germline V gene data show CDR1 as SGHAT and CDR2 as FQNNGV. The germline V and J ends were trimmed by 7 bases and 5 bases, with 17 bases remaining between them. The chain's CDR3 is CASTKELQGYGYTF. In DNA form, the CDR3 reads TGTGCCAGCACCAAGGAATTACAGGGATATGGCTACACCTTC.

The rearrangement uses TRBV6-6 and TRBJ2-7; no firm D call. Germline V gene sequence: CDR1 MNHNY, CDR2 SVGAGI (reference sequence). The CDR3 is made up of 13 amino acids. V dropped 2 bases and J dropped 4 bases, with 9 bases sitting between them. CDR3: CASSYETRYEQYF. The DNA of the CDR3 is TGTGCCAGCAGTTACGAGACAAGGTACGAGCAGTACTTC.

The CDR3 bases are TGTGCCAGTAGTATCCCCGGACAGAGTGGCTACACCTTC. Its translation is CASSIPGQSGYTF. This chain uses TRBV19 with TRBJ1-2; maybe TRBD1 (6 bases). V gave up 3 bases and J gave up 7 bases, with 12 bases separating them. The germline V gene has CDR1 LNHDA and CDR2 SQIVND (reference sequence). The CDR3 is 13 amino acids.

This clone appeared a few times. The rearrangement joins TRBV7-9 to TRBJ1-1, with 8 bases aligning to TRBD1. After removal of 7 bases from V and 4 bases from J, the junction contained 5 bases not matched to a gene. The germline V gene has CDR1 SEHNR and CDR2 FQNEAQ (reference sequence). This CDR3 has 13 amino acids. DNA of the CDR3: TGTGCCAGCACCCGAGGGACAGGCACTGAAGCTTTCTTT. It translates to CASTRGTGTEAFF.

This clone was observed a handful of times. This chain connects TRBV5-4 to TRBJ2-7, with D perhaps matching TRBD1 (6 bases). The CDR3 totals 14 residues. Trimming left V 4 bases short and J 2 bases short, with 13 bases between. Germline V lookup: CDR1 SGHNT, CDR2 YYREEE (reference sequence). The CDR3 DNA sequence: TGTGCCAGCAGCAAGGAGACAGGAGCCTACGAGCAGTACTTC. It encodes CASSKETGAYEQYF. Full variable domain (missing parts from reference TRBV5-4 and TRBJ2-7): ETGVTQSPTHLIKTRGQQVTLRCSSQSGHNTVSWYQQALGQGPQFIFQYYREEENGRGNFPPRFSGLQFPNYSSELNVNALELDDSALYLCASSKETGAYEQYFGPGTRLTVT.

This clone has ten or more counts. The gene calls are TRBV5-4 and TRBJ1-6; D might be TRBD1 (5 bases). V was pared by 0 bases and J by 14 bases, with 12 bases between. The CDR3 totals 13 residues. Germline V CDR1 and CDR2: SGHNT, YYREEE (reference sequence). The CDR3 loop reads CASSLDDSSTLHF. The DNA for the CDR3 is TGTGCCAGCAGCTTGGATGACAGCTCCACCCTCCACTTT.

The chain carries TRBV3-1 (or the pseudogene TRBV3-2) and TRBJ2-5; 14 bases match TRBD2. The CDR3 covers 16 residues. Trimming at V came to 3 bases and at J to 5 bases, leaving 5 bases not matched to a gene. Per the germline V gene, CDR1 is LGHDT and CDR2 is YNNKEL (reference sequence). The CDR3 coding sequence is TGTGCCAGCAGCCAGACTAGCGGGGGGGGTTACGAGACCCAGTACTTC. Residues: CASSQTSGGGYETQYF.

The chain has TRBV7-8 and TRBJ2-5; 10 bases line up with TRBD2. This CDR3 spans 16 amino acids. In germline, CDR1 is SGHVS, CDR2 FQNEAQ. The V and J ends lost 5 bases and 3 bases, in that order; junction bases with no gene match: 9. The CDR3 nucleotides read TGTGCCAGCAGCCCTACCCCGCTAGCGGGAGAAGAGACCCAGTACTTC. Translated: CASSPTPLAGEETQYF.

V is TRBV25-1 and J is TRBJ2-1; perhaps TRBD2 as D (5 bases). The CDR3 totals 15 residues. V lost 6 bases and J 2 bases, leaving 14 bases between the germline ends. Germline lookup yields CDR1 MGHDK and CDR2 SYGVNS. CDR3 DNA sequence: TGTGCCAGCAGCAAAGGAGGAGGTCCCTACAATGAGCAGTTCTTC. This sequence encodes CASSKGGGPYNEQFF.

V usage is TRBV6-2 or TRBV6-3 and J usage is TRBJ2-5, with D tentatively TRBD1 (6 bases). CDR3 length equals 14 residues. Germline lookup yields CDR1 MNHEY and CDR2 SVGEGT. Trimming stripped 6 bases from V and 5 bases from J, with 16 bases between. The CDR3, as DNA: TGTGCCAGCAGCCAACCCAGGGGATACGAGACCCAGTACTTC. It is translated as CASSQPRGYETQYF.

This clone has only a few counts. The chain couples TRBV7-8 to TRBJ2-3, with TRBD2 matching 10 bases. Trimming took 1 base from V and 1 from J; bases not matched to a gene: 2. Per the germline V gene, CDR1 is SGHVS and CDR2 is FQNEAQ. The CDR3 covers 16 residues. For the CDR3, the DNA is TGTGCCAGCAGCTTAGGCGGACTAGCGGGCACAGATACGCAGTATTTT. Translating it yields CASSLGGLAGTDTQYF.

This chain links TRBV2 with TRBJ1-4; D remains unclear. The germline V gene has CDR1 SNHLY and CDR2 FYNNEI. This CDR3 contains 14 residues. V was trimmed by 3 bases and J by 8 bases, leaving 13 bases between them. CDR3 bases: TGTGCCAGCAGTGAGGTCAGGTATGCGGAAAAACTGTTTTTT. Its translation: CASSEVRYAEKLFF.

V usage is TRBV6-5 and J usage is TRBJ1-5; 7 nucleotides align to TRBD1. CDR3 length equals 14 residues. V shed 7 bases, J shed 5 bases, and the junction held 8 bases outside the gene matches. The V gene's germline CDR1 is MNHEY and CDR2 SVGAGI. This chain's CDR3 is CASTARTGDQPQHF. DNA for the CDR3: TGTGCCAGCACCGCGAGGACAGGAGATCAGCCCCAGCATTTT.

This chain uses TRBV9 with TRBJ2-2, with TRBD2 matching 12 bases. The V segment lost 4 bases and the J segment 5 bases; nucleotides outside the gene matches: 15. Germline V CDR1 and CDR2: SGDLS, YYNGEE. This CDR3 is built from 19 residues. In DNA form, the CDR3 reads TGTGCCAGCAGCTCCCAGCGGGTGACTAGCGGGGGAGGGACCGGGGAGCTGTTTTTT. This sequence encodes CASSSQRVTSGGGTGELFF. The full variable domain, its missing parts supplied by reference TRBV9 and TRBJ2-2, is DSGVTQTPKHLITATGQRVTLRCSPRSGDLSVYWYQQSLDQGLQFLIQYYNGEERAKGNILERFSAQQFPDLHSELNLSSLELGDSALYFCASSSQRVTSGGGTGELFFGEGSRLTVL.

This chain connects TRBV11-2 to TRBJ2-5; TRBD2 might be the D (6 bases). Germline-derived CDR1 and CDR2 are SGHAT and FQNNGV. Trimming pared 5 bases from V and 4 bases from J, leaving 17 bases between. The CDR3 totals 15 residues. CDR3 amino acids: CASSPLWGETETQYF. The CDR3 DNA reads TGTGCCAGCAGCCCCCTTTGGGGGGAAACAGAGACCCAGTACTTC.

This chain uses TRBV12-3 or TRBV12-4 with TRBJ1-5, with D perhaps TRBD1 (5 bases). V lost 5 bases and J lost 6, with 11 bases in between. The CDR3 has 13 residues. CDR3 nucleotides: TGTGCCAGCAGTCGCCAGGGTGGTCAGCCCCAGCATTTT. Its translation is CASSRQGGQPQHF.

The chain combines TRBV2 with TRBJ1-2, with TRBD1 matching 8 bases. Germline loops: CDR1 SNHLY, CDR2 FYNNEI. Trimming at V came to 5 bases and at J to 2 bases, leaving 7 bases not matched to a gene. There are 15 residues in the CDR3. Here the CDR3 reads CASSILTGVNYGYTF. The CDR3 DNA sequence: TGTGCCAGCAGTATACTGACAGGGGTGAACTATGGCTACACCTTC.

This clone was seen just once. This chain joins TRBV6-5 and TRBJ1-1; 7 nucleotides align to TRBD1. The J segment lost 5 bases and the V segment lost 4 bases, leaving 4 bases of the junction unmatched. This CDR3 has 13 amino acids. The germline V gene has CDR1 MNHEY and CDR2 SVGAGI. The CDR3 DNA follows: TGTGCCAGCAGTTTGACAGGGATAACTGAAGCTTTCTTT. It encodes CASSLTGITEAFF.

The genes are TRBV11-3 and TRBJ2-7; maybe TRBD2 (5 bases). V was shortened by 5 bases and J by 6 bases, with 14 bases between the two germline ends. Looked up from germline, CDR1 is SGHNT and CDR2 is YENEEA. This CDR3 has 13 residues. CDR3 in amino acids: CASSPRPGSEQYF. The CDR3 DNA reads as TGTGCCAGCAGCCCCCGACCGGGGAGCGAGCAGTACTTC.